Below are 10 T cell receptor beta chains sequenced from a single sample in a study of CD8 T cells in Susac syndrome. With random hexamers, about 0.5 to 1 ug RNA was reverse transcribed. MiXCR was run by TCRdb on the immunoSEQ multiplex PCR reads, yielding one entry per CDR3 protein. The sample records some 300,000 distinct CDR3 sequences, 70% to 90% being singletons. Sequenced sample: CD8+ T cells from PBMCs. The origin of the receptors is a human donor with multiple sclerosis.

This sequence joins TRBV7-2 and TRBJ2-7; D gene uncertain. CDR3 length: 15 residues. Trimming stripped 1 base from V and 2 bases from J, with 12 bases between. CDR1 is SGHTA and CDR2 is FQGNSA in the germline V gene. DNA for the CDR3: TGTGCCAGCAGCTTAGGGCATATTGGGCCCTACGAGCAGTACTTC. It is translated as CASSLGHIGPYEQYF.

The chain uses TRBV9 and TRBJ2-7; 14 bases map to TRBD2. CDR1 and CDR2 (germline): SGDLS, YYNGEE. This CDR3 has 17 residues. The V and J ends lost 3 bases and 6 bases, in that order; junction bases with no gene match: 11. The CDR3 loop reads CASSGGGLAGDGFEQYF. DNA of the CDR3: TGTGCCAGCAGCGGGGGGGGACTAGCGGGAGACGGCTTCGAGCAGTACTTC. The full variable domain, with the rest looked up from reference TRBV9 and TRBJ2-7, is DSGVTQTPKHLITATGQRVTLRCSPRSGDLSVYWYQQSLDQGLQFLIQYYNGEERAKGNILERFSAQQFPDLHSELNLSSLELGDSALYFCASSGGGLAGDGFEQYFGPGTRLTVT.

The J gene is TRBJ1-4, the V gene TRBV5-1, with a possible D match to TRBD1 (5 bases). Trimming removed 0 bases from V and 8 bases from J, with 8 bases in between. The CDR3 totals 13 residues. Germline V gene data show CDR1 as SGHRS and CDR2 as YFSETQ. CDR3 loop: CASSLGAGEKLFF. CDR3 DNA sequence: TGCGCCAGCAGCTTGGGGGCAGGGGAAAAACTGTTTTTT.

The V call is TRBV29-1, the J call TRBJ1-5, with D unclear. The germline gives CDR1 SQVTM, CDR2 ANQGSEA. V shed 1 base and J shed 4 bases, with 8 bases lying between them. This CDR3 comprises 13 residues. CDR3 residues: CSVEAGPNQPQHF. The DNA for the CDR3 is TGCAGCGTTGAAGCAGGCCCGAATCAGCCCCAGCATTTT.

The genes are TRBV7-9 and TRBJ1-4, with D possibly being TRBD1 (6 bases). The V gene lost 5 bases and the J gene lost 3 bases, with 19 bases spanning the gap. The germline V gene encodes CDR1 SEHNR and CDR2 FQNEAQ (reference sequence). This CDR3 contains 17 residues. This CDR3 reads CASSHKGGTVANEKLFF. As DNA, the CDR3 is TGTGCCAGCAGCCACAAGGGGGGGACGGTTGCTAATGAAAAACTGTTTTTT. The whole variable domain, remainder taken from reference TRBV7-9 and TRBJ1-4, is DTGVSQNPRHKITKRGQNVTFRCDPISEHNRLYWYRQTLGQGPEFLTYFQNEAQLEKSRLLSDRFSAERPKGSFSTLEIQRTEQGDSAMYLCASSHKGGTVANEKLFFGSGTQLSVL.

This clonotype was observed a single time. This chain's CDR3 is CSVEDGTGETGELFF. The CDR3 DNA sequence: TGCAGCGTTGAAGACGGGACAGGGGAGACCGGGGAGCTGTTTTTT. The chain joins TRBV29-1 to TRBJ2-2, with TRBD1 matching over 10 bases. The CDR3 consists of 15 residues. From germline, CDR1 is SQVTM and CDR2 ANQGSEA. Germline trimming cut 0 bases from V and 5 bases from J; bases unmatched to any gene: 3.

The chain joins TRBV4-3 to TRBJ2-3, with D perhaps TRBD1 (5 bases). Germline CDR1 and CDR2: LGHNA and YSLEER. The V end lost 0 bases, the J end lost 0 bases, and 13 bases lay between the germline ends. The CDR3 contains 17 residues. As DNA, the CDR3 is TGCGCCAGCAGCCAAGATATTCCAGGGCCTAGCACAGATACGCAGTATTTT. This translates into CASSQDIPGPSTDTQYF.

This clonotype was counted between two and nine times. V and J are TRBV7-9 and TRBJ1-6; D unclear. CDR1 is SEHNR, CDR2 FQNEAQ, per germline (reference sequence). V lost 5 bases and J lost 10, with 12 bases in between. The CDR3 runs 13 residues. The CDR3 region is CASSVGGGSPLHF. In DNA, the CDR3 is TGTGCCAGCAGCGTTGGAGGAGGGTCACCCCTCCACTTT. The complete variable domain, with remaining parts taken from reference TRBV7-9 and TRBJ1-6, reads DTGVSQNPRHKITKRGQNVTFRCDPISEHNRLYWYRQTLGQGPEFLTYFQNEAQLEKSRLLSDRFSAERPKGSFSTLEIQRTEQGDSAMYLCASSVGGGSPLHFGNGTRLTVT.

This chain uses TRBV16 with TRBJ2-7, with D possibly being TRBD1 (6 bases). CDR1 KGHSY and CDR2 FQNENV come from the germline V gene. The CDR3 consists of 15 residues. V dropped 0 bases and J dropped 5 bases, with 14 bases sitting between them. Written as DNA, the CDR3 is TGTGCCAGCAGCCAATCTACGACAGGCCCCAACGAGCAGTACTTC. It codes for CASSQSTTGPNEQYF.

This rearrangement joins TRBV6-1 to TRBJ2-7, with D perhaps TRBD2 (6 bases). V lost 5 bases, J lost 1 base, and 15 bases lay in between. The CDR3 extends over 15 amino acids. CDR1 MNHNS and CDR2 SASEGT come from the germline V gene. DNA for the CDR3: TGTGCCAGCAGTTATGGGGGGAGGATGTCCTACGAGCAGTACTTC. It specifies CASSYGGRMSYEQYF.